This TCR beta chain was sequenced during a study of regulatory T cells in long-lasting Graves disease. Background on the study: Disease was considered persistent Graves' disease after over 5 years of antithyroid drugs (with positive TSH receptor antibodies).

Described time point: persistent/refractory GD, antithyroid drugs over 5 years with positive TRAb. The TCR library was made from RNA extracted from PBMCs. Through Arm-PCR of CDR3 regions and iRepertoire HTBI primers, TCR beta libraries were built. TCRdb re-called the multiplex PCR reads through MiXCR, storing one row per CDR3 protein. The data contain hundreds of thousands of distinct CDR3 sequences, approximately 23% of them seen just once; the ten biggest clones take up roughly 14%. This clonotype has at least ten counts. This CDR3 is 11 amino acids long. Germline V gene sequence: CDR1 MDHEN, CDR2 SYDVKM. V was cut by 3 bases and J by 6 bases, with 6 bases left in between.

The material was peripheral blood mononuclear cells (PBMCs), obtained when the disease was refractory, from a patient treated with antithyroid drugs. The origin of this receptor is a female donor with Graves disease. This rearrangement joins TRBV28 to TRBJ2-7; no clear D gene. The chain's CDR3 is CASSFSTEQYF. The CDR3 DNA follows: TGTGCCAGCAGTTTTAGTACCGAGCAGTACTTC.